Listed here are 20 T cell receptor beta chains from one sample, sequenced in a study of response to subunit inactivated influenza vaccine. TCRdb recomputed calls from the RT-PCR reads with MiXCR, one row per CDR3 protein. The sample has about 480,000 distinct CDR3 sequences, over 10% seen once. This specimen consisted of PBMCs from blood, obtained 40 to 50 days after vaccination. These receptors were taken from a man between 50 and 59 years old who received an inactivated influenza vaccine.

V usage is TRBV11-1 and J usage is TRBJ2-7, with TRBD1 identical over 7 bases. With V trimmed by 6 bases and J by 4 bases, 12 bases remained unmatched. Germline CDR1 SGHAT, CDR2 FQDESV (reference sequence). This CDR3 spans 15 amino acids. CDR3 nucleotide sequence: TGTGCCAGCAGTATTCATGACAGGGCGGAGTACGAGCAGTACTTC. Protein sequence: CASSIHDRAEYEQYF.

This clonotype appeared a few times. The chain links TRBV7-2 to TRBJ2-5; D might be TRBD1 (6 bases). V was clipped by 2 bases and J by 4 bases, with 17 bases between them. This CDR3 has 16 residues. The germline V gene has CDR1 SGHTA and CDR2 FQGNSA. In DNA form, the CDR3 reads TGTGCCAGCAGCTTACAAGCTACAGGGTCCCGAGAGACCCAGTACTTC. Protein sequence: CASSLQATGSRETQYF.

The chain uses TRBV12-3 or TRBV12-4 and TRBJ2-7; maybe TRBD1 (5 bases). This CDR3 has 14 amino acids. Deletions cut 3 bases from V and 2 bases from J, with 11 bases between. As DNA, the CDR3 is TGTGCCAGCAGTTTCAACAGGAGAACCTACGAGCAGTACTTC. This encodes CASSFNRRTYEQYF.

This clonotype is a singleton in its sample. The V call is TRBV19, the J call TRBJ2-1, with D perhaps assigned TRBD1 or TRBD2 (5 bases each). With 5 bases removed from V and 12 bases from J, the gap between germline ends came to 17 bases. The CDR3 sequence is 13 residues long. Germline V gives CDR1 LNHDA, CDR2 SQIVND (reference sequence). The CDR3 coding sequence is TGTGCCAGTAGTGGGGGATGGGGCGGTGGGCAGTTCTTC. Protein product: CASSGGWGGGQFF.

This clonotype was counted many times. This chain joins TRBV29-1 and TRBJ1-1, with D possibly matching TRBD1 (6 bases). Per germline, CDR1 SQVTM and CDR2 ANQGSEA. The CDR3 consists of 12 residues. V was cut by 7 bases and J by 1 base, with 10 bases left in between. CDR3 sequence (DNA): TGCAGCGCCGGACAGAAGAACACTGAAGCTTTCTTT. Protein product: CSAGQKNTEAFF.

This clonotype has just a few counts. The CDR3 DNA reads as TGTGCCAGCAGGGTGACAGCAGCTAACTATGGCTACACCTTC. Amino acids: CASRVTAANYGYTF. The gene calls are TRBV2 and TRBJ1-2; weak D call: TRBD1 (5 bases). V was clipped by 6 bases and J by 0 bases, with 11 bases between them. The V gene's germline CDR1 is SNHLY and CDR2 FYNNEI. The CDR3 covers 14 residues.

This clonotype was recorded at least ten times. J is TRBJ1-2 and V is TRBV6-2 or TRBV6-3; D not certain. V shed 2 bases and J shed 3 bases, with 13 bases lying between them. This CDR3 comprises 15 residues. From germline, CDR1 is MNHEY and CDR2 SVGEGT. The CDR3 reads CASSYGLLRDYGYTF. For the CDR3, the DNA is TGTGCCAGCAGTTACGGACTCCTCCGGGACTATGGCTACACCTTC.

The chain links TRBV5-6 to TRBJ2-5; 11 bases are shared with TRBD2. Germline lookup yields CDR1 SGHDT and CDR2 YYEEEE. V lost 5 bases to trimming and J lost 5 bases; unmatched junction nucleotides: 8. The CDR3 contains 15 residues. As DNA, the CDR3 is TGTGCCAGCAGTCGGATACTAGCGGGGGCGGAGACCCAGTACTTC. This codes for CASSRILAGAETQYF.

This clonotype was observed a few times. The gene calls are TRBV5-1 and TRBJ1-4; 8 bases line up with TRBD1. The CDR3 sequence is 16 residues long. Germline CDR1 is SGHRS and CDR2 is YFSETQ. V was clipped by 0 bases and J by 0 bases; unmatched bases: 1. The CDR3 loop reads CASSLGTGSTNEKLFF. CDR3 nucleotides: TGCGCCAGCAGCTTGGGGACAGGGTCAACTAATGAAAAACTGTTTTTT.

This clonotype appeared a few times. The chain recombines TRBV6-2 or TRBV6-3 with TRBJ2-5, with 14 bases aligning to TRBD2. V lost 6 bases to trimming and J lost 6 bases; unmatched junction nucleotides: 9. This CDR3 contains 16 residues. Germline V gives CDR1 MNHEY, CDR2 SVGEGT. CDR3 nucleotides: TGTGCCAGCAGCCAACGGACTAGCGGGGGGTATAAGACCCAGTACTTC. Residues: CASSQRTSGGYKTQYF.

This clonotype was picked up many times. V usage is TRBV9 and J usage is TRBJ2-3; tentatively, D is TRBD1 (6 bases). The V and J ends lost 0 bases and 5 bases respectively, with 10 bases between them. The V gene's germline CDR1 is SGDLS and CDR2 YYNGEE. This CDR3 has 14 residues. In DNA, the CDR3 is TGTGCCAGCAGCGTAGAACCCAGGGGAGATACGCAGTATTTT. This sequence encodes CASSVEPRGDTQYF.

The chain uses TRBV12-3 or TRBV12-4 and TRBJ1-2; 8 bases are a match to TRBD1. The CDR3 has 14 residues. With 2 bases clipped from V and 8 bases from J, the junction kept 7 bases outside the gene matches. CDR3 in amino acids: CASSLRTGKEGYTF. The CDR3 DNA sequence: TGTGCCAGCAGTTTACGGACAGGGAAGGAGGGCTACACCTTC.

The rearrangement joins TRBV27 to TRBJ2-2, with 9 positions matching TRBD2. The germline CDR1 and CDR2 sequences are MNHEY and SMNVEV (reference sequence). This CDR3 comprises 15 residues. The trim removed 6 bases at V and 7 bases at J, leaving 9 bases unmatched. CDR3 residues: CASSGGGAFGGELFF. DNA for the CDR3: TGTGCCAGCAGCGGCGGGGGGGCCTTTGGCGGGGAGCTGTTTTTT.

This clonotype was detected ten times or more. The rearrangement joins TRBV10-3 to TRBJ1-1; tentative D call: TRBD1 (6 bases). The germline CDR1 and CDR2 sequences are ENHRY and SYGVKD. The CDR3 sequence is 14 residues long. V dropped 9 bases and J dropped 3 bases, with 17 bases sitting between them. The CDR3 DNA follows: TGTGCCATTCGCCCGCACCAGGGGCACACTGAAGCTTTCTTT. It is translated as CAIRPHQGHTEAFF.

CDR3 nucleotide sequence: TGCAGTCAGGAGGGCCCCCCGGGAACATACAATGAGCAGTTCTTC. This gives the protein CSQEGPPGTYNEQFF. The genes are TRBV20-1 and TRBJ2-1; a weak D match, TRBD2 (6 bases). The CDR3 totals 15 residues. V lost 8 bases, J lost 4 bases, and 21 bases lay in between. In germline, CDR1 is DFQATT, CDR2 SNEGSKA (reference sequence).

The V call is TRBV9, the J call TRBJ1-6; no clear D gene. Germline V CDR1 and CDR2: SGDLS, YYNGEE. The ends were cut back, 0 bases at V and 10 bases at J, with 8 bases in the middle. This CDR3 has 13 amino acids. CDR3 sequence (DNA): TGTGCCAGCAGCGTAGCCCCGGGGTCACCCCTCCACTTT. This sequence encodes CASSVAPGSPLHF.

The gene calls are TRBV7-2 and TRBJ1-3, with TRBD1 matching 7 bases. Trimming at V came to 5 bases and at J to 13 bases, leaving 5 bases not matched to a gene. Per germline, CDR1 SGHTA and CDR2 FQGNSA. This CDR3 is built from 11 residues. CDR3: CASSPGTAIYF. For the CDR3, the DNA is TGTGCCAGCAGCCCAGGGACAGCTATATATTTT.

The gene calls are TRBV27 and TRBJ2-5; possible D gene TRBD2, 5 bases. Germline V gene sequence: CDR1 MNHEY, CDR2 SMNVEV (reference sequence). CDR3 size: 14 residues. With 7 bases removed from V and 3 bases from J, the gap between germline ends came to 15 bases. The CDR3 region has the DNA TGTGCCAGCACCAAAACCCCCGGGGAAGAGACCCAGTACTTC. It is translated as CASTKTPGEETQYF.

The gene calls are TRBV12-3 or TRBV12-4 and TRBJ1-5; 9 nucleotides agree with TRBD1. The J segment lost 4 bases and the V segment lost 5 bases, leaving 6 bases of the junction unmatched. The CDR3 runs 15 residues. The CDR3 coding sequence is TGTGCCAGCAGTGCCCCGGGACAGGGAAATCAGCCCCAGCATTTT. Translation gives CASSAPGQGNQPQHF.

This clonotype appeared many times. The chain employs TRBV6-2 or TRBV6-3 and TRBJ2-1, with 16 nucleotides matching TRBD2. Trimming removed 0 bases from V and 11 bases from J; junction bases left unmatched: 7. Germline CDR1 is MNHEY and CDR2 is SVGEGT. The CDR3 runs 17 residues. CDR3 amino acids: CASSYSAEGLAGGKQFF. The CDR3 DNA sequence: TGTGCCAGCAGTTACTCGGCTGAGGGACTAGCGGGAGGGAAGCAGTTCTTC.